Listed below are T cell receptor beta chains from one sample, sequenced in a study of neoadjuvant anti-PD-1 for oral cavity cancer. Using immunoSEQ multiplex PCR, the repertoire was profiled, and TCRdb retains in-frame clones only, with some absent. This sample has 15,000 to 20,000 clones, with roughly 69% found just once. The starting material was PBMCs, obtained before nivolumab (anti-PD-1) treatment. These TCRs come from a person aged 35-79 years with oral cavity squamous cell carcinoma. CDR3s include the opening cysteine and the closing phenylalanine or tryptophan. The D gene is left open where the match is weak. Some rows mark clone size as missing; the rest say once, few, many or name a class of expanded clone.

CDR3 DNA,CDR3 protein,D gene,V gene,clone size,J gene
TGTGCCAGCACTGGGGGACATAGGAACACTGAAGCTTTCTTT,CASTGGHRNTEAFF,.,TRBV2,.,TRBJ1-1
TGCAGCGTATCCGGGACAACGTGGGAGACCCAGTACTTC,CSVSGTTWETQYF,.,TRBV29-1,.,TRBJ2-5
TGTGCCAGCAGGCCGGACGGGTACACAGATACGCAGTATTTT,CASRPDGYTDTQYF,.,TRBV2,.,TRBJ2-3
TGCGCCAGCAGCCAAGATGATCGAACCCTCACTGAAGCTTTCTTT,CASSQDDRTLTEAFF,.,TRBV4-1,few,TRBJ1-1
TGTGCCAGCAGTGAGAACATGCCAGAAAAACTGTTTTTT,CASSENMPEKLFF,.,TRBV2,.,TRBJ1-4
TGTGCCAGCAGCCACAGGGATAGCAATCAGCCCCAGCATTTT,CASSHRDSNQPQHF,.,TRBV5-6,.,TRBJ1-5
TGTGCCAGCAGCGGGGGAGCGGGAGGGCCCTCGTACGAGCAGTACTTC,CASSGGAGGPSYEQYF,TRBD2,TRBV5-8,once,TRBJ2-7
TGCGCCAGCAGCTTTAGTGACAGGCTTCCCTACGAGCAGTACTTC,CASSFSDRLPYEQYF,.,TRBV5-1,.,TRBJ2-7
TGTGCCAGTACCGTCACACAGGGGATAGCGCAGCCCCAGCATTTT,CASTVTQGIAQPQHF,TRBD1,TRBV19,.,TRBJ1-5
TGTGCCAGCAGTGTCCTCCTGACAAACTATGGCTACACCTTC,CASSVLLTNYGYTF,.,TRBV2,few,TRBJ1-2
TGCGCCAGCAGTGCCCAGGGGACGGGGACTGAAGCTTTCTTT,CASSAQGTGTEAFF,.,TRBV10-1,.,TRBJ1-1
TGCAGCGCTTTGGATCCGGGGACTGAAGCTTTCTTT,CSALDPGTEAFF,.,TRBV29-1,.,TRBJ1-1
TGCGCCAGCAGCCAAGAATACCAGGGTGCGGGGTACTTC,CASSQEYQGAGYF,.,TRBV5-1,once,TRBJ2-5
TGCGCCAGCAATCCGGGAGGCTCAGATACGCAGTATTTT,CASNPGGSDTQYF,TRBD2,TRBV10-1,.,TRBJ2-3
TGCAGCGTGGAGGCTACCTTGGGCGTCCTGACTTTC,CSVEATLGVLTF,.,TRBV29-1,.,TRBJ2-6
TGCAGCGTTGAGGGGGAGGCTGGGACTGAGCAGTTCTTC,CSVEGEAGTEQFF,.,TRBV29-1,.,TRBJ2-1
TGTGCCAGCAGCGTAGTAGAAGGGGGGTCTGATGGCTACACCTTC,CASSVVEGGSDGYTF,.,TRBV9,.,TRBJ1-2
TGTGCCAGCAGCGTAGGCGGGAACACAGATACGCAGTATTTT,CASSVGGNTDTQYF,.,TRBV9,few,TRBJ2-3
TGTGCGGGGGGTGCCTCCGGAAACACCATATATTTT,CAGGASGNTIYF,.,TRBV7-9,few,TRBJ1-3
TGTGCCAGCAGCCTAGCGGGTAAAACTTACAATGAGCAGTTCTTC,CASSLAGKTYNEQFF,TRBD2,TRBV7-3,few,TRBJ2-1
TGTGCCAGCAGTTACCGCGGTGGAGACACCATATATTTT,CASSYRGGDTIYF,.,TRBV25-1,.,TRBJ1-3
TGTGCCAGCAGCCGGGACAGGCGATCCAATGAGCAGTTCTTC,CASSRDRRSNEQFF,TRBD1,TRBV6-6,.,TRBJ2-1
TGTGCCAGCAGGATGCTACTGGGGGGCTATGGCTACACCTTC,CASRMLLGGYGYTF,.,TRBV6-6,once,TRBJ1-2
TGTGCCAGCAGCCCCGAGTACTACGAGCAGTACTTC,CASSPEYYEQYF,.,TRBV7-9,.,TRBJ2-7
TGTGCCAGCAGTGATGGCCTAGTGGGTGAGCAGTTCTTC,CASSDGLVGEQFF,.,TRBV2,.,TRBJ2-1
TGTGCCAGCAGTGACGAACAGGGGGCCGGAAAACTGTTTTTT,CASSDEQGAGKLFF,TRBD1,TRBV2,.,TRBJ1-4
TGCGCCAGCAGCCAAGATCTTGTTCGGGCCGGCGGGGAGACCCAGTACTTC,CASSQDLVRAGGETQYF,.,TRBV4-1,.,TRBJ2-5
TGTGCCAGCAGTGTACAGCTGAACACTGAAGCTTTCTTT,CASSVQLNTEAFF,.,TRBV2,few,TRBJ1-1
TGCGCCAGCAGCTTAGGCCCCAGCACAGATACGCAGTATTTT,CASSLGPSTDTQYF,.,TRBV5-1,.,TRBJ2-3
TGTGCCAGCAGCCCACCGTATTCATCCGGGACAGGGGTCACCGGGGAGCTGTTTTTT,CASSPPYSSGTGVTGELFF,TRBD1,TRBV9,.,TRBJ2-2
TGTGCCAGCAAGGCGGGACTCCCCTACGAGCAGTACTTC,CASKAGLPYEQYF,.,TRBV27,.,TRBJ2-7
TGTGCCATCAGTGAAGGTCTGTCGAACACCGGGGAGCTGTTTTTT,CAISEGLSNTGELFF,.,TRBV10-3,.,TRBJ2-2
TGTGCCAGTAGTTCGACTGGACAGATCGGAAACATTCAGTACTTC,CASSSTGQIGNIQYF,.,TRBV19,.,TRBJ2-4
TGTGCCAGCAGCCAAGATATCCGAACTAGCGGGACCTTGGGGGGGGGAGAGCAGTACTTC,CASSQDIRTSGTLGGGEQYF,TRBD2,TRBV4-2,.,TRBJ2-7
TGTGCCAGCAGCTCGGCTAGCGGCACAGATACGCAGTATTTT,CASSSASGTDTQYF,.,TRBV5-4,.,TRBJ2-3
TGTGCCAGCAGTTTCTCCGGTCCCACCTGGGGTTATAGCAATCAGCCCCAGCATTTT,CASSFSGPTWGYSNQPQHF,.,TRBV28,.,TRBJ1-5
TGTGCCATCACCCCCGAGGTAGCGGGAAACAATGAGCAGTTCTTC,CAITPEVAGNNEQFF,TRBD2,TRBV10-3,.,TRBJ2-1
TGCGCCAGCAGCTTGGCTGGACAGATCTACGAGCAGTACTTC,CASSLAGQIYEQYF,.,TRBV5-1,once,TRBJ2-7
TGTGCCAGCAGTCAAGACTCAGAGACCCAGTACTTC,CASSQDSETQYF,.,TRBV6-5,.,TRBJ2-5
TGTGCCAGTAGTATAGTCCAGGATGAGGGCTACACCTTC,CASSIVQDEGYTF,.,TRBV19,.,TRBJ1-2
TGTGCCTGGAGTGGGGCGGCGAACACTGAAGCTTTCTTT,CAWSGAANTEAFF,.,TRBV30,few,TRBJ1-1
TGCGCCAGCAGCGAGGGCCGCCCTCTGGGAAACTATGGCTACACCTTC,CASSEGRPLGNYGYTF,.,TRBV5-1,.,TRBJ1-2
TGTGCCACCACCCCGGGCCCCGGGTCTAACTATGGCTACACCTTC,CATTPGPGSNYGYTF,.,TRBV19,.,TRBJ1-2
TGTGCCATACGGGGGACTAGCGGGAAGGATGAGCAGTTCTTC,CAIRGTSGKDEQFF,TRBD2,TRBV10-3,.,TRBJ2-1
TGTGCCAGCAGCTACAGGGTAGGAGGCGAGCAGTACTTC,CASSYRVGGEQYF,.,TRBV7-3,.,TRBJ2-7
TGTGCCAGCAGCTCGTTGGGGGGAAGCTCCTACGAGCAGTACTTC,CASSSLGGSSYEQYF,.,TRBV5-6,.,TRBJ2-7
TGCAGTGCTAGAGATTGGGAAAAACTGTTTTTT,CSARDWEKLFF,.,TRBV20-1,.,TRBJ1-4
TGTGCCAGCAGTGAACTCAGGACAGGAAAAAACTATGGCTACACCTTC,CASSELRTGKNYGYTF,TRBD1,TRBV6-1,.,TRBJ1-2
TGTGCCAGCAGTGAAGAGGCGGGAGCATACGAGCAGTACTTC,CASSEEAGAYEQYF,TRBD2,TRBV2,few,TRBJ2-7
TGTGCCTGGAGTGTACAGGTCAGGGGGGACAATGAGCAGTTCTTC,CAWSVQVRGDNEQFF,.,TRBV30,.,TRBJ2-1
TGTGCCAGCAGTACGTTAGGTAGCGCGGAGTTCTTC,CASSTLGSAEFF,.,TRBV6-5,.,TRBJ2-1
TGTGCCAGCAGTCCCCCCCGGGACAGGGCGGGAGTGAGGTACACTGAAGCTTTCTTT,CASSPPRDRAGVRYTEAFF,TRBD1,TRBV27,.,TRBJ1-1
TGTGCCAGCAGCCCCCGGGACTCGAACACCGGGGAGCTGTTTTTT,CASSPRDSNTGELFF,.,TRBV11-3,.,TRBJ2-2
TGTGCCAGCAGGCTACCGGGACAGGGGGCGTGGGCTTTCTTT,CASRLPGQGAWAFF,TRBD1,TRBV6-6,.,TRBJ1-1
TGTGCCAGCAGTGAAACAGGTGCGGTTTACTCCTACGAGCAGTACTTC,CASSETGAVYSYEQYF,.,TRBV6-1,.,TRBJ2-7
TGTGCCAGCAGTTCCGACTACTCTAGCACAGATACGCAGTATTTT,CASSSDYSSTDTQYF,.,TRBV2,few,TRBJ2-3
TGTGCCAGCAGCTTAGCCCGGGCTAGCGGTGAGCAGTTCTTC,CASSLARASGEQFF,TRBD2,TRBV7-3,.,TRBJ2-1